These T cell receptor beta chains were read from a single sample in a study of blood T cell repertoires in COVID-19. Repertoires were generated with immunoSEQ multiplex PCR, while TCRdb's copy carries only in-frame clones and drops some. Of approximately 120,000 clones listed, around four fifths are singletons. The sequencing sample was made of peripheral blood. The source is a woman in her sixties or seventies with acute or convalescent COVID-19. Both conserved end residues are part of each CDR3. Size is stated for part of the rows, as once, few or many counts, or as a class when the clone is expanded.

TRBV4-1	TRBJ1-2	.	CASSQGGLPYGYTF
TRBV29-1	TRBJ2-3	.	CSARPTSGSSTDTQYF
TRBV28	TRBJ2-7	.	CASSARPGLAAARYEQYF
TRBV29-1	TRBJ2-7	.	CSVTTSGQGKYEQYF
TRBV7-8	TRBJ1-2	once	CASSLYVEAHGYTF
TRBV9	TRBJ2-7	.	CASSGPQGYEQYF
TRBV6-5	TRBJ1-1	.	CASSRGRGTEAFF
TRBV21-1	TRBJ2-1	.	CASPQLAGEGDEQFF
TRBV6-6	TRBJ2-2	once	CASRRTSVNTGELFF
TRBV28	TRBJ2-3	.	CASRGTSGGPSRQYF
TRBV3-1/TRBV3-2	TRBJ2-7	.	CASSPDFLSEQYF
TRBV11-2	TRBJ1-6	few	CASSLVRNSPLHF
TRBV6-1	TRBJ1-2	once	CASSENPGGYGYTF
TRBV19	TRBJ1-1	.	CASTTRAGLNTEAFF
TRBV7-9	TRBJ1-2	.	CASSLLGQGFRGYTF
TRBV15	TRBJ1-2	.	CATSSGSGNYGYTF
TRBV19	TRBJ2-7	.	CASSIVGGKREQYF
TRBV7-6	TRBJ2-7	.	CASSLAPLTGGGEQYF
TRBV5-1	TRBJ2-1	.	CASSLAKYNEQFF
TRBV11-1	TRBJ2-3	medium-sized	CASRSQREGKDTQYF
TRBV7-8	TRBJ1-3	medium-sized	CASSSGLWGNTIYF
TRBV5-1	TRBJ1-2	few	CASSLDQSRYSYGYTF
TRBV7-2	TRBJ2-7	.	CASSPPGLGQYF
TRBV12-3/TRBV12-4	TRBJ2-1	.	CASSNGVGNEQFF
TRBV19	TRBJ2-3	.	CASSPSGATDTQYF
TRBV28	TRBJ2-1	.	CASSSLDGGHYNEQFF
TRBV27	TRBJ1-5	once	CASSLQDPRLNQPQHF
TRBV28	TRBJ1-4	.	CASSQAPYEKLFF
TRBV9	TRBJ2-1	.	CASSVAGGSYNEQFF
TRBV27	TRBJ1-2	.	CASSAGQVGNYGYTF
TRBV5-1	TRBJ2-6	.	CASSPEPSLLGANVLTF
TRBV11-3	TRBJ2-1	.	CASSLVPGEQFF
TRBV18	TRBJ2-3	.	CASSPMSGSTDTQYF
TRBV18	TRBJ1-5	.	CASSRGEGNQPQHF
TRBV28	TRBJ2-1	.	CASSSPGSPVGAYNEQFF
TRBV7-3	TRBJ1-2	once	CASSPTPGSNYGYTF
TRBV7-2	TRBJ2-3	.	CASSFGGLGNTDTQYF
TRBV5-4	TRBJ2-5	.	CASTLRGQETQYF
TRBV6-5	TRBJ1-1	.	CASSPGTGSTEAFF
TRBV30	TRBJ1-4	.	CAWSVEGKLFF
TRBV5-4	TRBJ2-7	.	CASGTGQLYEQYF
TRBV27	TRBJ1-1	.	CASSLVGGPVPEAFF
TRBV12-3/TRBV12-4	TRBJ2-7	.	CASGEVPAAEQYF
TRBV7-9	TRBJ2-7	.	CASSLSYEQYF
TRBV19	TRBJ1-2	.	CASSVAYGYTF
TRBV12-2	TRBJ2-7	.	CASRSHHYTSYEQYF
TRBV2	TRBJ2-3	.	CASKGDRITDTQYF
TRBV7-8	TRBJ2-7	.	CASSRGTTEASYEQYF
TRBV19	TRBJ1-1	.	CASSRTGARTEAFF
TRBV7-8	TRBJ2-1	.	CASSFTVTGFPPYNEQFF
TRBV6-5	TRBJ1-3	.	CASRAEVTIYF
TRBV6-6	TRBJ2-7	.	CASREGPSEQYF
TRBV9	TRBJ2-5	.	CASSVSAGGWGETQYF
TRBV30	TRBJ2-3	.	CARRDRGGDTQYF